The clone carrying this T cell receptor (beta chain) was seen more than once but under ten times. TCRdb used MiXCR to reprocess the RACE reads, holding one entry per CDR3 protein. Of over 80,000 distinct CDR3 sequences in the sample, approximately 10% were seen once. These data originate in a study of human T cells and chemical hapten exposure. Time point defined: patch test 3, about 24 weeks after DPC sensitization. Treatment defined: therapeutic diphenylcyclopropenone sensitization with weekly scalp DPC. Alopecia patients, 18 to 70 years old and DPC-suitable, served as donors. The sample here was whole blood, taken in connection with sensitization to the hapten diphenylcyclopropenone (DPC). The TCR sequence derives from a woman aged 30 to 39 with alopecia areata. Some clones in this sample may be carry-over from other donors' samples.

CDR3 nucleotides: TGTGCCAGCAGCGTAACGCTATTTCCCGAGACCCAGTACTTC. This translates into CASSVTLFPETQYF. The gene calls are TRBV9 and TRBJ2-5; unclear D gene. Germline V gene sequence: CDR1 SGDLS, CDR2 YYNGEE. The CDR3 consists of 14 residues. V lost 1 base and J lost 5, with 12 bases in between.